This entry lists 10 T cell receptor beta chains sequenced from one sample in a study of T cell responses to AZD1222 COVID-19 vaccine. Using immunoSEQ multiplex PCR, the repertoire was profiled, and TCRdb retains in-frame clones only, with some absent. The table includes 65,000 to 80,000 clones, just over 90% detected once. This sample comprised peripheral blood, obtained on day 0 of MenACWY control vaccination. The receptors originated from an adult in good health.

This clone was counted only a few times. V and J are TRBV6-5 and TRBJ1-6; maybe TRBD1 (6 bases). The length of the CDR3 is 15 residues. CDR1 and CDR2 (germline): MNHEY, SVGAGI. V lost 0 bases and J 10 bases, leaving 13 bases between the germline ends. The DNA of the CDR3 is TGTGCCAGCAGTTACTCGAATACAGGGAACTCACCCCTCCACTTT. It encodes CASSYSNTGNSPLHF.

The rearrangement joins TRBV27 to TRBJ2-7, with 9 nucleotides matching TRBD2. The germline V gene has CDR1 MNHEY and CDR2 SMNVEV (reference sequence). Unmatched junction bases numbered 8, after V lost 5 bases and J lost 3 bases. The CDR3 spans 15 residues. CDR3 DNA sequence: TGTGCCAGCAGTCTTTGGAGTAGCGGGAGCTACGAGCAGTACTTC. This gives the protein CASSLWSSGSYEQYF.

V is TRBV5-1 and J is TRBJ1-4; D might be TRBD1 (5 bases). Germline CDR1 is SGHRS and CDR2 is YFSETQ. This CDR3 is 15 amino acids long. V was cut by 2 bases and J by 7 bases, with 15 bases left in between. DNA for the CDR3: TGCGCCAGCAGCTTAGGGACCGCTACGGGTGAAAAACTGTTTTTT. Protein sequence: CASSLGTATGEKLFF.

V is TRBV21-1 and J is TRBJ2-3; no check of the table's D call, TRBD2, against the DNA was made. TRBV21-1 has pseudogene status. This CDR3 is built from 14 residues. DNA for the CDR3: TGTGCCAGCAGCACGGGGGAGAGCACAGATACGCAGTATTTT. Its protein is CASSTGESTDTQYF.

This rearrangement joins TRBV25-1 to TRBJ1-5, with 9 nucleotides matching TRBD1. Trimming removed 6 bases from V and 6 bases from J; junction bases left unmatched: 3. CDR3 size: 13 residues. Germline values: CDR1 MGHDK, CDR2 SYGVNS. The CDR3 DNA follows: TGTGCCAGCAGAGGACAGGGGACTCAGCCCCAGCATTTT. Translated, it gives CASRGQGTQPQHF.

The chain links TRBV7-9 to TRBJ1-6; no reliable D call. From germline, CDR1 is SEHNR and CDR2 FQNEAQ (reference sequence). The CDR3 runs 12 residues. V was shortened by 1 base and J by 16 bases, with 11 bases between the two germline ends. CDR3 sequence: CASSLVGSPLHF. Written as DNA, the CDR3 is TGTGCCAGCAGCTTAGTTGGGTCGCCGCTCCACTTT. Complete variable domain (other parts from reference TRBV7-9 and TRBJ1-6): DTGVSQNPRHKITKRGQNVTFRCDPISEHNRLYWYRQTLGQGPEFLTYFQNEAQLEKSRLLSDRFSAERPKGSFSTLEIQRTEQGDSAMYLCASSLVGSPLHFGNGTRLTVT.

In DNA, the CDR3 is TGTGCCAGCAGCTTAGTAAGGGACGCAGATCAGCCCCAGCATTTT. Translating gives CASSLVRDADQPQHF. V gene TRBV7-2 combines with J gene TRBJ1-5, with D possibly TRBD1 on 5 matching bases. Looked up from germline, CDR1 is SGHTA and CDR2 is FQGNSA. This CDR3 has 15 amino acids. V lost 1 base, J lost 5 bases, and 12 bases lay in between.

In this sample, this clone turned up a few times. The chain links TRBV6-2 or TRBV6-3 to TRBJ1-5; 7 bases align to TRBD1. Germline V CDR1 and CDR2: MNHEY, SVGEGT. The junction had 2 bases not matched to a gene; V was cut back by 4 bases and J by 2 bases. The CDR3 sequence is 14 residues long. The CDR3 sequence is CASSSGQGNQPQHF. DNA of the CDR3: TGTGCCAGCAGTTCTGGACAGGGCAATCAGCCCCAGCATTTT.

The rearrangement joins TRBV25-1 to TRBJ1-4; D unclear. Germline-derived CDR1 and CDR2 are MGHDK and SYGVNS. The CDR3 has 13 residues. Deletions cut 3 bases from V and 6 bases from J, with 8 bases between. This chain's CDR3 is CASSDEGYEKLFF. The CDR3 coding sequence is TGTGCCAGCAGTGATGAGGGTTATGAAAAACTGTTTTTT. Supplemented by reference TRBV25-1 and TRBJ1-4, the full variable domain reads EADIYQTPRYLVIGTGKKITLECSQTMGHDKMYWYQQDPGMELHLIHYSYGVNSTEKGDLSSESTVSRIRTEHFPLTLESARPSHTSQYLCASSDEGYEKLFFGSGTQLSVL.

The table lists this clone with a few counts. This chain connects TRBV7-3 to TRBJ2-5; D ambiguous. CDR1 is SGHTA and CDR2 is FQGTGA in the germline V gene. Trimming took 1 base from V and 4 from J, leaving 13 bases between them. CDR3 length: 15 residues. CDR3 sequence reads: CASSLMETQGETQYF. DNA of the CDR3: TGTGCCAGCAGCTTAATGGAGACGCAAGGAGAGACCCAGTACTTC.